This TCR beta chain was found in a study of Ad26.COV2.S vaccination and SARS-CoV-2 variants. Across the whole study: Donor was assigned to the Ad26.COV2.S arm of trial COV1001.

Specified treatment: around 19 received Ad26.COV2.S at low or high dose, single or two shots; about 5 received placebo; per-sample allocation not given. Sampling happened 63 days after the first vaccine or placebo injection. This CDR3 contains 16 residues. Germline V gene sequence: CDR1 SGHTA, CDR2 FQGNSA. V lost 5 bases and J 2 bases, leaving 19 bases between the germline ends. Clones were sequenced by immunoSEQ multiplex PCR, and TCRdb holds only the in-frame ones, with some missing. The sample yields approximately 480,000 clones, roughly 85% seen once. A single count supports this clone. The sequences come from peripheral blood, collected in a trial of Ad26.COV2.S vaccine versus placebo. The TCR originated in a person aged 18-60 years who received the Ad26.COV2.S COVID-19 vaccine or a placebo. The chain recombines TRBV7-2 with TRBJ2-7; D uncertain. CDR3 nucleotide sequence: TGTGCCAGCAGCCCCAACCGACCGGCAGGACCCTACGAGCAGTACTTC. It is translated as CASSPNRPAGPYEQYF. Full variable domain (missing parts from reference TRBV7-2 and TRBJ2-7): GAGVSQSPSNKVTEKGKDVELRCDPISGHTALYWYRQSLGQGLEFLIYFQGNSAPDKSGLPSDRFSAERTGGSVSTLTIQRTQQEDSAVYLCASSPNRPAGPYEQYFGPGTRLTVT.